Following are 17 T cell receptor beta chains from one sample sequenced in a study of blood T cell repertoires in COVID-19. Clones were read by immunoSEQ multiplex PCR, and TCRdb kept only the in-frame ones, dropping some. The repertoire holds approximately 160,000 clones, with around 84% as singletons. The sample comprised peripheral blood. Receptors were obtained from a man in his forties or fifties with active or convalescent COVID-19.

The chain carries TRBV4-3 and TRBJ1-6; no firm D call. Germline-derived CDR1 and CDR2 are LGHNA and YSLEER. The germline V and J ends were trimmed by 4 bases and 6 bases, with 13 bases remaining between them. This CDR3 contains 15 residues. The CDR3 DNA reads TGCGCCAGCAGCCCAGCAAGGAGGGCTAATTCACCCCTCCACTTT. Translating it yields CASSPARRANSPLHF.

The chain has TRBV6-2 or TRBV6-3 and TRBJ1-5, with TRBD1 matching 8 bases. The trim removed 3 bases at V and 7 bases at J, leaving 20 bases unmatched. The length of the CDR3 is 19 residues. Germline values: CDR1 MNHEY, CDR2 SVGEGT. Written as DNA, the CDR3 is TGTGCCAGCAGTTATATTCTGTCGACAGGGGAAGGGCGCGGCCAGCCCCAGCATTTT. The encoded protein is CASSYILSTGEGRGQPQHF.

The chain employs TRBV18 and TRBJ2-3; a weak D match, TRBD2 (5 bases). The V and J ends lost 1 base and 8 bases respectively, with 13 bases between them. The CDR3 contains 14 residues. Germline V CDR1 and CDR2: KGHSH, LQKENI. For the CDR3, the DNA is TGTGCCAGCTCACCACAGAGGAGTGAGGGTACGCAGTATTTT. Translation gives CASSPQRSEGTQYF.

The gene calls are TRBV6-5 and TRBJ1-3; D might be TRBD1 (5 bases). CDR1 is MNHEY and CDR2 is SVGAGI in the germline V gene. Trimming took off 6 bases at V and 2 bases at J, with 14 bases between the two ends. The CDR3 runs to 15 residues. The CDR3 sequence is CASSPPTGPGNTIYF. As DNA, the CDR3 is TGTGCCAGCAGCCCACCCACAGGACCTGGAAACACCATATATTTT.

The J gene is TRBJ2-5, the V gene TRBV14; a weak D match, TRBD1 (6 bases). Germline V gene sequence: CDR1 SGHDN, CDR2 FVKESK. The germline V and J ends were trimmed by 2 bases and 4 bases, with 11 bases remaining between them. The length of the CDR3 is 14 residues. The CDR3 is CASSQQGSPETQYF. CDR3 DNA sequence: TGTGCCAGCAGCCAACAGGGGTCCCCAGAGACCCAGTACTTC.

The genes are TRBV5-8 and TRBJ1-5; possible D gene TRBD1, 5 bases. Germline CDR1 reads SGHTS; CDR2 reads YDEGEE. The V gene lost 3 bases and the J gene lost 3 bases, with 16 bases spanning the gap. The CDR3 extends over 16 amino acids. The CDR3 DNA follows: TGTGCCAGCAGCTCCCGGGCCCCAGGGAACAATCAGCCCCAGCATTTT. It translates to CASSSRAPGNNQPQHF.

The rearrangement links TRBV7-8 to TRBJ2-7; the D gene is possibly TRBD1 (6 bases). V dropped 1 base and J dropped 3 bases, with 10 bases sitting between them. Germline values: CDR1 SGHVS, CDR2 FQNEAQ. This CDR3 has 14 amino acids. CDR3: CASSLVVQGYEQYF. DNA for the CDR3: TGTGCCAGCAGCTTAGTCGTACAGGGCTACGAGCAGTACTTC.

CDR3 bases: TGTGCCAGCTCACTTGCAGGGGTGGGTAGCAATCAGCCCCAGCATTTT. Translated, it gives CASSLAGVGSNQPQHF. The gene calls are TRBV18 and TRBJ1-5, with a possible D match to TRBD1 (6 bases). CDR1 and CDR2 (germline): KGHSH, LQKENI. The V end was cut by 4 bases, the J end by 0 bases, with 13 bases between. The CDR3 covers 16 residues.

V and J are TRBV25-1 and TRBJ2-5; 10 nucleotides align to TRBD2. J lost 4 bases, V lost 8 bases, and 10 bases had no gene match. This CDR3 is built from 15 residues. CDR1 and CDR2 (germline): MGHDK, SYGVNS. The DNA of the CDR3 is TGTGCCAGCGGTTGGCTAGCGGGGGTGGGAGAGACCCAGTACTTC. Amino acid sequence: CASGWLAGVGETQYF.

The chain carries TRBV6-6 and TRBJ1-4, with D possibly TRBD1 on 5 matching bases. Germline V gene data show CDR1 as MNHNY and CDR2 as SVGAGI (reference sequence). Trimming took 4 bases from V and 8 from J, leaving 14 bases between them. The CDR3 covers 14 residues. The CDR3 sequence: CASSSDGGYEKLFF. CDR3 DNA sequence: TGTGCCAGCAGTTCTGACGGGGGGTACGAAAAACTGTTTTTT.

This clone has a single count. The genes are TRBV18 and TRBJ1-1; weak D call: TRBD1 (6 bases). Germline CDR1 reads KGHSH; CDR2 reads LQKENI. The CDR3 consists of 14 residues. Trimming cost V 3 bases and J 1 base, with 9 bases left between them. Written as DNA, the CDR3 is TGTGCCAGCTCACCGGGACAAACGAACACTGAAGCTTTCTTT. It is translated as CASSPGQTNTEAFF.

This clone occurred once. The rearrangement joins TRBV14 to TRBJ2-7; possible D gene TRBD1, 5 bases. This CDR3 region has 12 residues. CDR1 is SGHDN, CDR2 FVKESK, per germline. V was trimmed by 1 base and J by 11 bases, leaving 12 bases between them. The CDR3 spells CASSQVRGREYF. CDR3 in DNA: TGTGCCAGCAGCCAAGTTAGGGGTAGAGAGTACTTC.

This chain joins TRBV7-9 and TRBJ1-2; D is possibly TRBD1 (5 bases). Germline loops: CDR1 SEHNR, CDR2 FQNEAQ (reference sequence). There are 13 residues in the CDR3. V was pared by 5 bases and J by 7 bases, with 14 bases between. For the CDR3, the DNA is TGTGCCAGCAGCCGCAGGGACGGGGGTGGCTACACCTTC. Residues: CASSRRDGGGYTF.

This chain's CDR3 is CASSFVRLQATGELFF. The CDR3 DNA sequence: TGTGCCAGCAGCTTCGTTCGGCTTCAGGCCACCGGGGAGCTGTTTTTT. V usage is TRBV7-9 and J usage is TRBJ2-2; D gene unclear. The CDR3 has 16 residues. Trimming shortened V by 3 bases and J by 4 bases, and 15 bases separated the two germline ends. The germline V gene encodes CDR1 SEHNR and CDR2 FQNEAQ (reference sequence).

Only a few counts were recorded for this clone. This chain links TRBV5-1 with TRBJ2-7; a possible D gene is TRBD2 (5 bases). Germline V CDR1 and CDR2: SGHRS, YFSETQ. The CDR3 runs to 13 residues. V dropped 5 bases and J dropped 6 bases, with 15 bases sitting between them. Here the CDR3 reads CASSERKRAEQYF. For the CDR3, the DNA is TGCGCCAGCAGTGAGCGGAAGCGCGCCGAGCAGTACTTC.

This sequence joins TRBV2 and TRBJ2-2; 9 bases fit TRBD2. Germline V gene data show CDR1 as SNHLY and CDR2 as FYNNEI. This CDR3 contains 14 residues. The junction had 0 bases not matched to a gene; V was cut back by 1 base and J by 6 bases. CDR3 protein: CASSEEREAGELFF. In nucleotides, the CDR3 is TGTGCCAGCAGTGAAGAGCGGGAGGCCGGGGAGCTGTTTTTT.

This clone was seen only once. The CDR3, as DNA: TGTGCCACCAGTGATTTCGGCGGGGGAGATACGCAGTATTTT. Protein sequence: CATSDFGGGDTQYF. The J gene is TRBJ2-3, the V gene TRBV24-1; 7 bases agree with TRBD2. The CDR3 loop spans 14 amino acids. Per the germline V gene, CDR1 is KGHDR and CDR2 is SFDVKD. V lost 1 base and J lost 5; bases outside the gene matches: 2.